Listed below are T cell receptor beta chains from one sample, sequenced in a study of shared clonotypes between healthy human individuals. The protocol was immunoSEQ multiplex PCR, while the TCRdb copy is restricted to in-frame clones and leaves out a portion. The repertoire has around 430,000 clones, roughly 83% of them found once; the top ten carry under 15%. Sequencing used PBMCs. These receptors came from a middle-aged woman in good health. Some clones in this sample may be carry-over from other donors' samples. Both conserved end residues are part of each CDR3. The D gene is left open where the match is weak. Clone sizes are given selectively: once, few, many, or a class where the clone is expanded.

d_gene,j_gene,v_gene,abundance,CDR3aa,CDR3nt
-,TRBJ1-1,TRBV4-2,few,CASSQDRNSWGNTEAFF,TGTGCCAGCAGCCAAGATAGGAACAGTTGGGGGAACACTGAAGCTTTCTTT
TRBD2,TRBJ2-5,TRBV9,-,CASSESGSLETQYF,TGTGCCAGCAGCGAAAGCGGGAGTCTTGAGACCCAGTACTTC
-,TRBJ2-7,TRBV5-1,once,CASRTDYEQYF,TGCGCCAGCAGGACTGATTACGAGCAGTACTTC
TRBD1,TRBJ1-5,TRBV19,few,CASSMGQAFNQPQHF,TGTGCCAGTAGTATGGGACAGGCATTTAATCAGCCCCAGCATTTT
-,TRBJ1-5,TRBV30,-,CAWSVTDNQPQHF,TGTGCCTGGAGTGTGACGGATAATCAGCCCCAGCATTTT
-,TRBJ2-7,TRBV18,-,CASSPGDFTSYEQYF,TGTGCCAGCTCACCCGGGGACTTTACCTCCTACGAGCAGTACTTC
-,TRBJ2-7,TRBV7-3,-,CASSRAGAGYEQYF,TGTGCCAGCAGCCGAGCAGGGGCGGGGTACGAGCAGTACTTC
TRBD2,TRBJ2-7,TRBV7-6,-,CASSPGLDGEQYF,TGTGCCAGCAGCCCCGGACTAGACGGCGAGCAGTACTTC
-,TRBJ1-2,TRBV29-1,-,CSGHAADYGYTF,TGCAGCGGCCACGCAGCAGACTATGGCTACACCTTC
TRBD1,TRBJ1-2,TRBV5-1,-,CASSKDGTGVFLAYTF,TGCGCCAGCAGCAAGGACGGGACAGGGGTATTCTTGGCCTACACCTTC
TRBD1,TRBJ1-1,TRBV30,-,CAWNRGVNTEAFF,TGTGCCTGGAACAGGGGAGTCAACACTGAAGCTTTCTTT
-,TRBJ1-2,TRBV2,few,CASSQGRRSPYGYTF,TGTGCCAGCAGCCAGGGACGGCGTTCCCCTTATGGCTACACCTTC
-,TRBJ2-1,TRBV11-1,-,CASSLGTLSYNEQFF,TGTGCCAGCAGCTTAGGGACGCTTTCCTACAATGAGCAGTTCTTC
TRBD2,TRBJ2-1,TRBV9,-,CASSPGGLAGVLDEQFF,TGTGCCAGCAGCCCCGGGGGCCTAGCGGGAGTTCTGGATGAGCAGTTCTTC